These 29 T cell receptor beta chains came from one sample sequenced in a study of blood T cell repertoires in COVID-19. Sequenced by immunoSEQ multiplex PCR; TCRdb stores in-frame clones only, minus some. The sample consists of 100,000 or so clones, roughly 86% of them appearing once. Sequenced: peripheral blood. These receptors all stem from a man between 45 and 60 years old with active or convalescent COVID-19.

The CDR3 protein is CASSRSGGFSYNEQFF. The CDR3 bases are TGCGCCAGCAGCCGAAGTGGGGGGTTCTCCTACAATGAGCAGTTCTTC. V is TRBV4-1 and J is TRBJ2-1, with D possibly matching TRBD2 (6 bases). The CDR3 is made up of 16 amino acids. Germline CDR1 MGHRA, CDR2 YSYEKL. The germline V and J ends were trimmed by 4 bases and 0 bases, with 13 bases remaining between them.

This chain joins TRBV6-5 and TRBJ1-4, with D maybe TRBD1 (6 bases). The germline CDR1 and CDR2 sequences are MNHEY and SVGAGI. Trimming took off 11 bases at V and 7 bases at J, with 17 bases between the two ends. The CDR3 contains 13 residues. CDR3 in DNA: TGTGCCGCCTTGACATCGACAGGTGAAAAACTGTTTTTT. Protein: CAALTSTGEKLFF.

The V call is TRBV15, the J call TRBJ2-5, with 7 bases that match TRBD1. The CDR3 runs to 17 residues. V shed 3 bases and J 1 base; nucleotides not matched to a gene: 11. CDR1 and CDR2 (germline): LNHNV, YYDKDF (reference sequence). CDR3 amino acids: CATSRDDRAGLQETQYF. DNA for the CDR3: TGTGCCACCAGCAGGGATGACAGGGCCGGGCTCCAAGAGACCCAGTACTTC.

The rearrangement uses TRBV30 and TRBJ2-1; perhaps TRBD2 as D (6 bases). Germline-derived CDR1 and CDR2 are GTSNPN and SVGIG (reference sequence). The germline V and J ends were trimmed by 4 bases and 4 bases, with 17 bases remaining between them. The CDR3 is 15 residues long. CDR3 residues: CAWNTEGLFYNEQFF. As DNA, the CDR3 is TGTGCCTGGAACACGGAGGGGTTATTTTACAATGAGCAGTTCTTC.

The count of this clone is one. The J gene is TRBJ2-3, the V gene TRBV11-2, with 7 positions matching TRBD2. Germline values: CDR1 SGHAT, CDR2 FQNNGV. The CDR3 has 15 amino acids. Trimming removed 4 bases from V and 4 bases from J; junction bases left unmatched: 8. CDR3 loop: CASSSQRGGPDTQYF. The CDR3, as DNA: TGTGCCAGCAGCTCTCAGCGGGGTGGACCAGATACGCAGTATTTT.

The chain employs TRBV3-1 (or the pseudogene TRBV3-2) and TRBJ2-1; 13 bases are shared with TRBD2. The CDR3 loop spans 16 amino acids. CDR1 is LGHDT, CDR2 YNNKEL, per germline (reference sequence). Trimming removed 0 bases from V and 10 bases from J; junction bases left unmatched: 6. CDR3 DNA: TGTGCCAGCAGCCAAGAACTAGCGGGGGGGGCTAGGGAGCAGTTCTTC. Translation: CASSQELAGGAREQFF.

This clone showed up many times. The chain joins TRBV5-4 to TRBJ1-4; D may be TRBD1 (6 bases). Trimming removed 0 bases from V and 7 bases from J, with 13 bases in between. Germline V CDR1 and CDR2: SGHNT, YYREEE (reference sequence). This CDR3 has 15 amino acids. The CDR3 nucleotides read TGTGCCAGCAGCTTGGACAGGGCTCCAAGTGAAAAACTGTTTTTT. The encoded protein is CASSLDRAPSEKLFF.

The V gene is TRBV3-1 (or the pseudogene TRBV3-2), the J gene TRBJ2-1, with TRBD1 matching over 11 bases. Germline values: CDR1 LGHDT, CDR2 YNNKEL (reference sequence). The CDR3 spans 17 residues. Trimming removed 3 bases from V and 3 bases from J; junction bases left unmatched: 7. The chain's CDR3 is CASSQVPGTGGYNEQFF. For the CDR3, the DNA is TGTGCCAGCAGCCAGGTTCCCGGGACAGGGGGCTACAATGAGCAGTTCTTC.

The chain uses TRBV6-5 and TRBJ2-6; D gene ambiguous. Deletions cut 7 bases from V and 0 bases from J, with 4 bases between. Germline CDR1 reads MNHEY; CDR2 reads SVGAGI. This CDR3 is 13 amino acids long. DNA of the CDR3: TGTGCCAGCACCCTCTCTGGGGCCAACGTCCTGACTTTC. It encodes CASTLSGANVLTF.

The chain carries TRBV28 and TRBJ1-1, with D possibly TRBD1 on 6 matching bases. The CDR3 loop spans 15 amino acids. Trimming shortened V by 4 bases and J by 0 bases, and 12 bases separated the two germline ends. The V gene's germline CDR1 is MDHEN and CDR2 SYDVKM. CDR3 sequence reads: CASSSGQRVNTEAFF. DNA of the CDR3: TGTGCCAGCAGTTCAGGACAGCGTGTGAACACTGAAGCTTTCTTT.

This clone has only a few counts. The rearrangement joins TRBV10-3 to TRBJ2-7; D is perhaps TRBD2 (6 bases). Germline assignment: CDR1 ENHRY and CDR2 SYGVKD. Trimming removed 1 base from V and 2 bases from J, with 12 bases in between. The CDR3 runs to 15 residues. This CDR3 reads CAISEFWDLPYEQYF. DNA of the CDR3: TGTGCCATCAGTGAGTTCTGGGACTTACCCTACGAGCAGTACTTC.

The chain is built from TRBV6-1 and TRBJ2-2; perhaps TRBD1 as D (5 bases). The CDR3 runs 16 residues. Germline lookup yields CDR1 MNHNS and CDR2 SASEGT. V lost 4 bases, J lost 0 bases, and 12 bases lay in between. CDR3: CASSGGYTANTGELFF. For the CDR3, the DNA is TGTGCCAGCAGTGGGGGCTATACCGCGAACACCGGGGAGCTGTTTTTT.

This clone was counted once. The CDR3 protein is CASSATGEGYGYTF. DNA for the CDR3: TGTGCCAGCAGCGCGACAGGGGAGGGTTATGGCTACACCTTC. This rearrangement joins TRBV5-6 to TRBJ1-2; the match to TRBD1 covers 8 bases. In germline, CDR1 is SGHDT, CDR2 YYEEEE. Unmatched junction bases numbered 7, after V lost 4 bases and J lost 5 bases. This CDR3 comprises 14 residues.

V is TRBV9 and J is TRBJ2-3; 7 nucleotides match TRBD2. The trim removed 0 bases at V and 2 bases at J, leaving 6 bases unmatched. The CDR3 sequence is 16 residues long. The germline V gene encodes CDR1 SGDLS and CDR2 YYNGEE. The DNA for the CDR3 is TGTGCCAGCAGCGTAGGACCGGGACTACTCACAGATACGCAGTATTTT. Its translation: CASSVGPGLLTDTQYF.

J is TRBJ1-1 and V is TRBV28, with D possibly matching TRBD1 (6 bases). The V end lost 8 bases, the J end lost 6 bases, and 13 bases lay between the germline ends. Germline V gives CDR1 MDHEN, CDR2 SYDVKM. The CDR3 runs 12 residues. CDR3 sequence: CASGFRGPEAFF. CDR3 coding DNA: TGTGCCAGCGGATTCAGGGGCCCTGAAGCTTTCTTT.

The rearrangement links TRBV7-2 to TRBJ2-3, with a possible D match to TRBD1 (6 bases). The V end lost 3 bases, the J end lost 2 bases, and 15 bases lay between the germline ends. The CDR3 spans 16 residues. Germline assignment: CDR1 SGHTA and CDR2 FQGNSA. The CDR3 DNA reads as TGTGCCAGCAGCTTTTCAGGGGCAGGCAACACAGATACGCAGTATTTT. This codes for CASSFSGAGNTDTQYF.

The chain combines TRBV7-2 with TRBJ1-4, with no clear D. Germline CDR1 SGHTA, CDR2 FQGNSA. The length of the CDR3 is 12 residues. V was trimmed by 6 bases and J by 8 bases, leaving 10 bases between them. CDR3 nucleotides: TGTGCCAGCAGTTCGACTAGGGAAAAACTGTTTTTT. The encoded protein is CASSSTREKLFF.

This clone has only a few counts. The chain recombines TRBV9 with TRBJ1-1; D is ambiguous. Germline values: CDR1 SGDLS, CDR2 YYNGEE. The CDR3 covers 13 residues. The V end was cut by 0 bases, the J end by 5 bases, with 8 bases between. Here the CDR3 reads CASSVGWTTEAFF. CDR3 DNA: TGTGCCAGCAGCGTAGGGTGGACTACTGAAGCTTTCTTT.

The CDR3 sequence is CASSLWQGEQYF. The CDR3 DNA reads TGTGCCAGCAGTTTATGGCAGGGGGAGCAGTACTTC. V gene TRBV12-3 or TRBV12-4 combines with J gene TRBJ2-7; weak D call: TRBD1 (6 bases). The CDR3 extends over 12 amino acids. Trimming removed 2 bases from V and 7 bases from J, with 9 bases in between.

This rearrangement joins TRBV20-1 to TRBJ2-1, with no clear D. The V end was cut by 3 bases, the J end by 7 bases, with 13 bases between. Germline assignment: CDR1 DFQATT and CDR2 SNEGSKA (reference sequence). This CDR3 comprises 13 residues. CDR3 in amino acids: CSASGRLQNEQFF. The CDR3 nucleotides read TGCAGTGCTAGTGGCAGACTGCAGAATGAGCAGTTCTTC.

Here the CDR3 reads CASRGGGGLQETQYF. For the CDR3, the DNA is TGTGCCAGCAGGGGGGGCGGGGGACTTCAAGAGACCCAGTACTTC. This sequence joins TRBV27 and TRBJ2-5, with a possible D match to TRBD2 (7 bases). Trimming left V 6 bases short and J 2 bases short, with 16 bases between. Looked up from germline, CDR1 is MNHEY and CDR2 is SMNVEV (reference sequence). The CDR3 sequence is 15 residues long.

The chain employs TRBV6-5 and TRBJ2-2; a weak D match, TRBD1 (5 bases). The V end was cut by 6 bases, the J end by 1 base, with 12 bases between. CDR3 size: 15 residues. Germline V lookup: CDR1 MNHEY, CDR2 SVGAGI. The CDR3 nucleotides are TGTGCCAGCAGCCCCCAGGGATTGAACACCGGGGAGCTGTTTTTT. It is translated as CASSPQGLNTGELFF.

The chain employs TRBV19 and TRBJ1-3; D uncertain. This CDR3 region has 15 residues. The V gene lost 7 bases and the J gene lost 0 bases, with 13 bases spanning the gap. Germline CDR1 LNHDA, CDR2 SQIVND (reference sequence). The CDR3 loop reads CASTTGRGSGNTIYF. The CDR3 nucleotides read TGTGCCAGTACCACCGGACGGGGCTCTGGAAACACCATATATTTT.

Details on this clone: This same CDR3 is encoded by further DNA sequences in the sample. The chain carries TRBV5-1 and TRBJ2-5, with a possible D match to TRBD2 (5 bases). The CDR3 has 15 residues. V lost 0 bases and J lost 5, with 14 bases in between. Germline values: CDR1 SGHRS, CDR2 YFSETQ. The CDR3 coding sequence is TGCGCCAGCAGCTTGGGTTCGTCTCGAGGGGAGACCCAGTACTTC. Encoded protein: CASSLGSSRGETQYF. Full variable domain (missing parts from reference TRBV5-1 and TRBJ2-5): KAGVTQTPRYLIKTRGQQVTLSCSPISGHRSVSWYQQTPGQGLQFLFEYFSETQRNKGNFPGRFSGRQFSNSRSEMNVSTLELGDSALYLCASSLGSSRGETQYFGPGTRLLVL.

This clone was observed a handful of times. The V call is TRBV30, the J call TRBJ2-3, with D possibly being TRBD2 (6 bases). The CDR3 sequence is 17 residues long. Looked up from germline, CDR1 is GTSNPN and CDR2 is SVGIG (reference sequence). V lost 7 bases and J lost 7, with 30 bases in between. In DNA, the CDR3 is TGTGCCTATTCAGGCGGGGTCCCCAACCTGAGAGAATATACGCAGTATTTT. Residues: CAYSGGVPNLREYTQYF.

This rearrangement joins TRBV10-3 to TRBJ2-1; tentatively, D is TRBD2 (5 bases). V lost 8 bases and J 7 bases, leaving 12 bases between the germline ends. Germline values: CDR1 ENHRY, CDR2 SYGVKD. CDR3 length: 12 residues. Here the CDR3 DNA reads TGTGCCATCCAGAGCGGAACAAATGAGCAGTTCTTC. It yields the protein CAIQSGTNEQFF.

This chain links TRBV15 with TRBJ1-5, with 7 bases identical to TRBD1. The germline V gene has CDR1 LNHNV and CDR2 YYDKDF (reference sequence). V was clipped by 8 bases and J by 0 bases; unmatched bases: 4. This CDR3 has 14 residues. The DNA of the CDR3 is TGTGCCACCTCCGGGACAGCTAGCAATCAGCCCCAGCATTTT. Translation gives CATSGTASNQPQHF.

This chain uses TRBV27 with TRBJ1-1; 7 nucleotides align to TRBD1. With 5 bases clipped from V and 3 bases from J, the junction kept 6 bases outside the gene matches. Germline V gives CDR1 MNHEY, CDR2 SMNVEV (reference sequence). The CDR3 has 14 residues. CDR3 residues: CASSPGTDHTEAFF. Written as DNA, the CDR3 is TGTGCCAGCAGTCCCGGGACAGATCACACTGAAGCTTTCTTT.

V usage is TRBV2 and J usage is TRBJ2-4, with D tentatively TRBD1 (7 bases). V lost 6 bases and J 0 bases, leaving 12 bases between the germline ends. This CDR3 has 15 amino acids. The germline gives CDR1 SNHLY, CDR2 FYNNEI. CDR3 protein: CASREGQRAKNIQYF. The CDR3 bases are TGTGCCAGCAGGGAGGGACAGCGAGCCAAAAACATTCAGTACTTC.